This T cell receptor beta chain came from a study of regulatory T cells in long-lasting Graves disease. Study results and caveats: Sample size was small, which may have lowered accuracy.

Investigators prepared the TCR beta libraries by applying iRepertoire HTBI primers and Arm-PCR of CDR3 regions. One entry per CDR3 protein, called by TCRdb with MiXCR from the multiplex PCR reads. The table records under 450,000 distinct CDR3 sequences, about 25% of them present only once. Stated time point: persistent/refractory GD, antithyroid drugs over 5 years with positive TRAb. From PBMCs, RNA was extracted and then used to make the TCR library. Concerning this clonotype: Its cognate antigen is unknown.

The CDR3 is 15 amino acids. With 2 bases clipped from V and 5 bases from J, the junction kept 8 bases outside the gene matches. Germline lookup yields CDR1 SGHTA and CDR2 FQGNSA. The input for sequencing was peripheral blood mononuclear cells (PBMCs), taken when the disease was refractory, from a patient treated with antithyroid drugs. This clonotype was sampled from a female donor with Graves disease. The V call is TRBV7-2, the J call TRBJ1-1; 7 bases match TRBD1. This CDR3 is CASSLLGGGMTEAFF. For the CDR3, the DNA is TGTGCCAGCAGCTTATTAGGAGGGGGCATGACTGAAGCTTTCTTT.